One and the same sample provided the 20 T cell receptor beta chains below, sequenced in a study of CD8+CD57+ T cells in acquired aplastic anemia. Selection for sequencing was limited to patients who had shown CD8+CD57+ cell expansion by flow cytometry. For CDR3 and TCR beta VDJ profiling, genomic DNA was the template used. Via MiXCR, TCRdb re-called the reads, giving one row per CDR3 protein. In the table there are 180,000 or so distinct CDR3 sequences, over 40% of which are singletons. The sample consisted of sorted CD4+, CD8+, or CD8+CD57+ T cells (not recorded which) from PBMCs. These receptors all stem from a human donor with aplastic anemia.

In its sample, this clonotype was seen many times. The chain uses TRBV5-6 and TRBJ2-3; D unclear. The germline V and J ends were trimmed by 0 bases and 0 bases, with 17 bases remaining between them. CDR1 and CDR2 (germline): SGHDT, YYEEEE. The CDR3 sequence is 18 residues long. The CDR3 region is CASSLGTSTFSSTDTQYF. In DNA form, the CDR3 reads TGTGCCAGCAGCTTGGGTACCTCGACCTTCAGTAGCACAGATACGCAGTATTTT.

This clonotype has a count of ten or more. The rearrangement links TRBV5-1 to TRBJ1-4; no clear D. This CDR3 is built from 15 residues. V was trimmed by 4 bases and J by 0 bases, leaving 10 bases between them. Germline V gene lookup returns CDR1 SGHRS and CDR2 YFSETQ. CDR3: CASSRPGATNEKLFF. The CDR3 region has the DNA TGCGCCAGCAGCCGACCAGGTGCAACTAATGAAAAACTGTTTTTT.

Worth noting for this clonotype: This may come from a read error, since a much larger clone is one base off. The chain couples TRBV9 to TRBJ2-3, with D possibly matching TRBD2 (6 bases). There are 15 residues in the CDR3. V lost 0 bases and J lost 2, with 10 bases in between. The germline V gene encodes CDR1 SGDLS and CDR2 YYNGEE. The CDR3 DNA follows: TGTGCCAGCAGCGTAGTTGGGGGGATCACAGATACGCAGTATTTT. Protein product: CASSVVGGITDTQYF.

In its sample, this clonotype was seen many times. The genes are TRBV5-1 and TRBJ2-5; D assignment may be TRBD1 or TRBD2 (5 bases each). V was cut by 6 bases and J by 5 bases, with 14 bases left in between. CDR1 is SGHRS and CDR2 is YFSETQ in the germline V gene. CDR3 length equals 13 residues. CDR3 region: CASMGEPAETQYF. DNA for the CDR3: TGCGCCAGCATGGGGGAGCCGGCTGAGACCCAGTACTTC. The whole variable domain, filled in from reference TRBV5-1 and TRBJ2-5, reads KAGVTQTPRYLIKTRGQQVTLSCSPISGHRSVSWYQQTPGQGLQFLFEYFSETQRNKGNFPGRFSGRQFSNSRSEMNVSTLELGDSALYLCASMGEPAETQYFGPGTRLLVL.

This clonotype has only a few counts. The V call is TRBV29-1, the J call TRBJ2-7; D possibly corresponds to TRBD1 (5 bases). Germline V gene sequence: CDR1 SQVTM, CDR2 ANQGSEA. This CDR3 is 12 amino acids long. V was pared by 4 bases and J by 3 bases, with 10 bases between. The CDR3 sequence is CSVAREGYEQYF. The CDR3 DNA follows: TGCAGCGTTGCCAGGGAAGGCTACGAGCAGTACTTC.

This clonotype appeared many times. V is TRBV20-1 and J is TRBJ1-1, with D hard to call. Germline loops: CDR1 DFQATT, CDR2 SNEGSKA (reference sequence). Trimming removed 4 bases from V and 3 bases from J, with 6 bases in between. CDR3 size: 11 residues. The DNA of the CDR3 is TGCAGTGCTATTAAGGACACTGAAGCTTTCTTT. This encodes CSAIKDTEAFF.

This clonotype was seen at least ten times. The chain employs TRBV6-1 and TRBJ1-2; possibly TRBD1 for D (6 bases). The CDR3 spans 11 residues. Between the trimmed V and J ends, which lost 6 bases and 5 bases, there was a span of 7 bases. Germline V gives CDR1 MNHNS, CDR2 SASEGT. The DNA of the CDR3 is TGTGCCAGCAGACAGGGTTATGGCTACACCTTC. Translated: CASRQGYGYTF.

The rearrangement joins TRBV19 to TRBJ1-1; 7 bases map to TRBD1. With 4 bases clipped from V and 1 base from J, the junction kept 6 bases outside the gene matches. The CDR3 covers 15 residues. In germline, CDR1 is LNHDA, CDR2 SQIVND (reference sequence). The CDR3 coding sequence is TGTGCCAGTAGTACCAGGACAGGCTGGAACACTGAAGCTTTCTTT. This gives the protein CASSTRTGWNTEAFF.

This clonotype was detected ten times or more. This chain uses TRBV19 with TRBJ1-1; the D is unclear. The germline CDR1 and CDR2 sequences are LNHDA and SQIVND (reference sequence). Between the trimmed V and J ends, which lost 3 bases and 0 bases, there was a span of 8 bases. This CDR3 spans 14 amino acids. The CDR3 loop reads CASSIYGMNTEAFF. The CDR3 nucleotides are TGTGCCAGTAGTATTTACGGAATGAACACTGAAGCTTTCTTT.

This clonotype came up many times. The chain couples TRBV4-3 to TRBJ1-6, with unresolved D. Per germline, CDR1 LGHNA and CDR2 YSLEER. Trimming removed 3 bases from V and 5 bases from J, with 11 bases in between. CDR3 length equals 15 residues. CDR3 coding DNA: TGCGCCAGCAGCCAGGGCTGGCGAGATAATTCACCCCTCCACTTT. Protein product: CASSQGWRDNSPLHF.

The rearrangement links TRBV5-1 to TRBJ1-1; 11 nucleotides align to TRBD1. The CDR3 extends over 13 amino acids. V dropped 4 bases and J dropped 4; count of bases not matched to a gene: 0. Germline V gives CDR1 SGHRS, CDR2 YFSETQ. The CDR3 sequence is CASSGTGGTEAFF. The CDR3, as DNA: TGCGCCAGCAGCGGGACAGGGGGCACTGAAGCTTTCTTT.

This clonotype appeared many times. A junction end diverges from the germline sequence, so it may reflect a read error. The chain uses TRBV4-1 and TRBJ2-7; maybe TRBD2 (5 bases). Germline CDR1 is MGHRA and CDR2 is YSYEKL. The CDR3 consists of 13 residues. CDR3 amino acids: CASSQDDGLAKTF. In DNA form, the CDR3 reads TGCGCCAGCAGCCAAGATGATGGGCTAGCTAAGACCTTC.

This clonotype was counted ten times or more. The chain links TRBV18 to TRBJ2-5; TRBD2 is a possible D gene (6 bases). The CDR3 covers 15 residues. Germline CDR1 reads KGHSH; CDR2 reads LQKENI. Deletions cut 0 bases from V and 4 bases from J, with 12 bases between. CDR3 DNA: TGTGCCAGCTCACCACCAGGGACTTTCGGAGAGACCCAGTACTTC. Amino acids: CASSPPGTFGETQYF.

Written as DNA, the CDR3 is TGTGCCAGCAGCTTAGCTAGCGCTGGGGCCAACGTCCTGACTTTC. It yields the protein CASSLASAGANVLTF. The rearrangement joins TRBV11-1 to TRBJ2-6, with D possibly being TRBD2 (5 bases). V was pared by 0 bases and J by 2 bases, with 5 bases between. The germline CDR1 and CDR2 sequences are SGHAT and FQDESV (reference sequence). The CDR3 runs 15 residues. Full variable domain (remainder filled in from reference TRBV11-1 and TRBJ2-6): EAEVAQSPRYKITEKSQAVAFWCDPISGHATLYWYRQILGQGPELLVQFQDESVVDDSQLPKDRFSAERLKGVDSTLKIQPAELGDSAMYLCASSLASAGANVLTFGAGSRLTVL.

There are many counts of this clonotype. This rearrangement joins TRBV7-1 to TRBJ2-1; 8 bases line up with TRBD2. TRBV7-1 qualifies as an ORF whose function is uncertain. Trimming at V came to 3 bases and at J to 3 bases, leaving 13 bases not matched to a gene. The CDR3 length is 18 residues. CDR3 sequence reads: CASSSPRERELVYNEQFF. The CDR3 bases are TGTGCCAGCAGCTCCCCGAGGGAGCGGGAGCTTGTCTACAATGAGCAGTTCTTC.

The sample holds one count of this clonotype. V usage is TRBV7-6 and J usage is TRBJ2-7, with D possibly TRBD2 on 7 matching bases. Trimming left V 2 bases short and J 0 bases short, with 20 bases between. The CDR3 sequence is 18 residues long. Germline CDR1 and CDR2: SGHVS and FNYEAQ. The DNA of the CDR3 is TGTGCCAGCAGCTTACCCGAAGGCGGGGGCGACAGCTCCTACGAGCAGTACTTC. Protein: CASSLPEGGGDSSYEQYF.

This clonotype was seen many times. The rearrangement links TRBV4-3 to TRBJ2-1; 11 bases are a match to TRBD2. Germline V gene data show CDR1 as LGHNA and CDR2 as YSLEER. The CDR3 runs 17 residues. Unmatched junction bases numbered 9, after V lost 0 bases and J lost 8 bases. Written as DNA, the CDR3 is TGCGCCAGCAGCCAAGATACCCTTAGCGGGGGGGCCCATGAGCAGTTCTTC. Protein sequence: CASSQDTLSGGAHEQFF.

The gene calls are TRBV29-1 and TRBJ2-7; 7 nucleotides match TRBD2. In germline, CDR1 is SQVTM, CDR2 ANQGSEA. The CDR3 runs 13 residues. Unmatched junction bases numbered 10, after V lost 4 bases and J lost 7 bases. The CDR3 bases are TGCAGCGTTGTGGGGACTTGGGGGGGAGAGCAGTACTTC. Translation: CSVVGTWGGEQYF.

The rearrangement links TRBV18 to TRBJ2-2; TRBD1 aligns across 8 bases. V lost 3 bases and J lost 4; bases outside the gene matches: 7. The germline CDR1 and CDR2 sequences are KGHSH and LQKENI. The CDR3 contains 16 residues. CDR3 amino acids: CASSPQGAEGTGELFF. CDR3 nucleotide sequence: TGTGCCAGCTCACCGCAGGGGGCCGAGGGCACCGGGGAGCTGTTTTTT.

The rearrangement joins TRBV11-1 to TRBJ2-1; a weak D match, TRBD2 (6 bases). The CDR3 contains 14 residues. Germline V gene lookup returns CDR1 SGHAT and CDR2 FQDESV (reference sequence). V lost 0 bases and J lost 5, with 8 bases in between. The CDR3 protein is CASSLAGGDNEQFF. CDR3 DNA: TGTGCCAGCAGCTTAGCGGGGGGAGACAATGAGCAGTTCTTC.